The 25 T cell receptor beta chains listed next were all sequenced from one sample in a study of blood T cell repertoires in COVID-19. Measured with immunoSEQ multiplex PCR; TCRdb has only the in-frame clones, and not every one. The sample includes nearly 90,000 clones, about nine tenths of them seen just once. The sequencing input was peripheral blood. These receptors came from a man between 18 and 29 years old with COVID-19, enrolled during active disease.

This sequence joins TRBV3-1 (or the pseudogene TRBV3-2) and TRBJ2-7; D is possibly TRBD2 (6 bases). The CDR3 runs to 14 residues. Germline V CDR1 and CDR2: LGHDT, YNNKEL (reference sequence). Trimming stripped 4 bases from V and 9 bases from J, with 19 bases between. The CDR3: CASSPSYSGDRQYF. DNA for the CDR3: TGTGCCAGCAGCCCCAGTTACTCGGGGGACCGGCAGTACTTC.

The sample holds one count of this clone. The V and J genes are TRBV29-1 and TRBJ2-1; 8 bases agree with TRBD1. The CDR3 spans 13 residues. Unmatched junction bases numbered 10, after V lost 8 bases and J lost 7 bases. Germline lookup yields CDR1 SQVTM and CDR2 ANQGSEA. The CDR3: CSLRQGNRNEQFF. The CDR3 coding sequence is TGCAGCCTTAGACAGGGGAATAGGAATGAGCAGTTCTTC.

This clone has just one count. The chain joins TRBV6-2 or TRBV6-3 to TRBJ2-1, with TRBD2 identical over 12 bases. J was trimmed by 8 bases and V by 4 bases; bases with no gene match: 15. Germline V gene lookup returns CDR1 MNHEY and CDR2 SVGEGT. This CDR3 comprises 18 residues. The CDR3 region is CASSFPTSGRSTGYEQFF. The CDR3 DNA sequence: TGTGCCAGCAGTTTCCCCACTAGCGGGAGGTCGACGGGCTATGAGCAGTTCTTC.

This chain uses TRBV6-5 with TRBJ2-7, with 7 nucleotides matching TRBD1. V shed 6 bases, J shed 6 bases, and the junction held 5 bases outside the gene matches. The CDR3 is 12 residues long. Germline V gene data show CDR1 as MNHEY and CDR2 as SVGAGI. The CDR3 reads CASSRQGREQYF. For the CDR3, the DNA is TGTGCCAGCAGCCGACAGGGCCGCGAGCAGTACTTC.

V usage is TRBV3-1 (or the pseudogene TRBV3-2) and J usage is TRBJ2-7, with a weak D call TRBD1 (7 bases). V lost 0 bases and J lost 4, with 13 bases in between. This CDR3 has 15 amino acids. Per the germline V gene, CDR1 is LGHDT and CDR2 is YNNKEL (reference sequence). Here the CDR3 DNA reads TGTGCCAGCAGCCAAGATCGGGCAGGGGGGTACGAGCAGTACTTC. It translates to CASSQDRAGGYEQYF.

The chain links TRBV27 to TRBJ1-2; TRBD1 matches 11 bases. J lost 2 bases, V lost 5 bases, and 4 bases had no gene match. Looked up from germline, CDR1 is MNHEY and CDR2 is SMNVEV (reference sequence). CDR3 length equals 15 residues. CDR3 coding DNA: TGTGCCAGCAGTCCAGGGACAGGGGGAAACTATGGCTACACCTTC. Its translation is CASSPGTGGNYGYTF.

The chain has TRBV25-1 and TRBJ2-3; TRBD1 aligns across 10 bases. CDR3 size: 15 residues. Germline V lookup: CDR1 MGHDK, CDR2 SYGVNS. V shed 4 bases, J shed 10 bases, and the junction held 11 bases outside the gene matches. CDR3 nucleotides: TGTGCCAGCAGTGTAGGGACAGGGGATTGGGATTCGCAGTATTTT. This encodes CASSVGTGDWDSQYF.

This clone was counted a few times. The chain joins TRBV28 to TRBJ2-7, with 9 bases identical to TRBD1. The V gene's germline CDR1 is MDHEN and CDR2 SYDVKM. The CDR3 spans 14 residues. After removal of 5 bases from V and 5 bases from J, the junction contained 7 bases not matched to a gene. The DNA of the CDR3 is TGTGCCAGCAGTCCGGGGACAGGGATCAACGAGCAGTACTTC. This sequence encodes CASSPGTGINEQYF.

The rearrangement joins TRBV15 to TRBJ2-7; D may be TRBD2 (5 bases). Between the trimmed V and J ends, which lost 5 bases and 0 bases, there was a span of 8 bases. The CDR3 extends over 13 amino acids. Germline CDR1 is LNHNV and CDR2 is YYDKDF (reference sequence). The CDR3 loop reads CATSLALSYEQYF. The CDR3 nucleotides read TGTGCCACCAGCCTAGCTCTCTCCTACGAGCAGTACTTC.

The V gene is TRBV6-6, the J gene TRBJ2-2, with D perhaps TRBD2 (6 bases). The CDR3 loop spans 16 amino acids. Germline loops: CDR1 MNHNY, CDR2 SVGAGI (reference sequence). Trimming pared 7 bases from V and 4 bases from J, leaving 19 bases between. CDR3 sequence: CASIRLGGSSTGELFF. The DNA of the CDR3 is TGTGCCAGCATCCGACTTGGGGGGTCGAGCACCGGGGAGCTGTTTTTT.

The chain links TRBV19 to TRBJ2-2; 10 nucleotides match TRBD1. The CDR3 length is 18 residues. Germline V gene lookup returns CDR1 LNHDA and CDR2 SQIVND (reference sequence). V gave up 6 bases and J gave up 0 bases; unmatched junction bases: 10. The CDR3 DNA is TGTGCCAGTAGCCAAGGGCGACAGGGGGCGACGAACACCGGGGAGCTGTTTTTT. Protein product: CASSQGRQGATNTGELFF.

The chain links TRBV4-1 to TRBJ1-2; D is ambiguous. This CDR3 has 15 amino acids. Germline loops: CDR1 MGHRA, CDR2 YSYEKL. V lost 1 base, J lost 4 bases, and 13 bases lay in between. As DNA, the CDR3 is TGCGCCAGCAGCCAAGGTTCCAGTATCCCCTATGGCTACACCTTC. Protein product: CASSQGSSIPYGYTF.

The rearrangement links TRBV7-2 to TRBJ2-1, with a possible D match to TRBD2 (6 bases). V was pared by 4 bases and J by 8 bases, with 18 bases between. Germline V gene sequence: CDR1 SGHTA, CDR2 FQGNSA. The CDR3 is made up of 15 amino acids. The CDR3 region has the DNA TGTGCCAGCAGCTCGGGACTCGCGCCCGTGGATGAGCAGTTCTTC. The encoded protein is CASSSGLAPVDEQFF.

This chain links TRBV5-1 with TRBJ1-2, with 8 bases matching TRBD1. Per the germline V gene, CDR1 is SGHRS and CDR2 is YFSETQ. The CDR3 extends over 14 amino acids. The ends lost 0 bases at V and 4 bases at J; junction bases unmatched: 2. The CDR3 protein is CASSLETGVYGYTF. The CDR3 region has the DNA TGCGCCAGCAGCTTGGAGACAGGGGTCTATGGCTACACCTTC. Full variable domain (missing parts from reference TRBV5-1 and TRBJ1-2): KAGVTQTPRYLIKTRGQQVTLSCSPISGHRSVSWYQQTPGQGLQFLFEYFSETQRNKGNFPGRFSGRQFSNSRSEMNVSTLELGDSALYLCASSLETGVYGYTFGSGTRLTVV.

This chain joins TRBV28 and TRBJ1-2; D not resolved. This CDR3 spans 13 amino acids. Germline V gene data show CDR1 as MDHEN and CDR2 as SYDVKM. V gave up 7 bases and J gave up 1 base, with 10 bases separating them. CDR3 nucleotide sequence: TGTGCCAGCACCACTATGGTTAACTATGGCTACACCTTC. Its protein is CASTTMVNYGYTF.

The chain uses TRBV28 and TRBJ2-7; possible D gene TRBD1, 6 bases. With 5 bases removed from V and 6 bases from J, the gap between germline ends came to 14 bases. The germline CDR1 and CDR2 sequences are MDHEN and SYDVKM. The CDR3 has 13 residues. The CDR3: CASSPQTGGEQYF. The DNA of the CDR3 is TGTGCCAGCAGTCCCCAGACAGGCGGCGAGCAGTACTTC. Filled out from reference TRBV28 and TRBJ2-7, the complete variable domain reads DVKVTQSSRYLVKRTGEKVFLECVQDMDHENMFWYRQDPGLGLRLIYFSYDVKMKEKGDIPEGYSVSREKKERFSLILESASTNQTSMYLCASSPQTGGEQYFGPGTRLTVT.

This clone has just one count. CDR3: CASSLEGQAENTGELFF. CDR3 nucleotides: TGTGCCAGCAGCTTAGAGGGACAGGCCGAGAACACCGGGGAGCTGTTTTTT. The genes are TRBV13 and TRBJ2-2; 8 bases agree with TRBD1. The CDR3 covers 17 residues. Trimming took 1 base from V and 1 from J; bases not matched to a gene: 5. CDR1 and CDR2 from the germline V gene are PRHDT and FYEKMQ (reference sequence). Complete variable domain (other parts from reference TRBV13 and TRBJ2-2): AAGVIQSPRHLIKEKRETATLKCYPIPRHDTVYWYQQGPGQDPQFLISFYEKMQSDKGSIPDRFSAQQFSDYHSELNMSSLELGDSALYFCASSLEGQAENTGELFFGEGSRLTVL.

The CDR3 region has the DNA TGTGCCAGCAGCGCAGGGGCAAGCGGGAGGGCCCGTGCCGGGGAGCTGTTTTTT. This encodes CASSAGASGRARAGELFF. The V gene is TRBV7-9, the J gene TRBJ2-2, with 10 bases fitting TRBD2. The V segment lost 5 bases and the J segment 6 bases; nucleotides outside the gene matches: 15. The germline V gene has CDR1 SEHNR and CDR2 FQNEAQ (reference sequence). This CDR3 comprises 18 residues.

V gene TRBV29-1 combines with J gene TRBJ1-5; the D gene is possibly TRBD1 (6 bases). Germline values: CDR1 SQVTM, CDR2 ANQGSEA. The ends were cut back, 5 bases at V and 2 bases at J, with 10 bases in the middle. The CDR3 has 13 amino acids. The CDR3 coding sequence is TGCAGCGTTATGGACAGCGGCAATCAGCCCCAGCATTTT. It encodes CSVMDSGNQPQHF.

Written as DNA, the CDR3 is TGTGCCAGCAGTTCTATACTAGCGAGCGAGCAGTACTTC. Its translation: CASSSILASEQYF. The chain links TRBV12-3 or TRBV12-4 to TRBJ2-7; 7 nucleotides line up with TRBD2. The CDR3 has 13 residues. J was trimmed by 6 bases and V by 4 bases; bases with no gene match: 6.

The genes are TRBV9 and TRBJ1-3; unclear D gene. Germline lookup yields CDR1 SGDLS and CDR2 YYNGEE. The CDR3 contains 15 residues. The V gene lost 0 bases and the J gene lost 0 bases, with 7 bases spanning the gap. The CDR3 spells CASSVGSTSGNTIYF. CDR3 nucleotides: TGTGCCAGCAGCGTAGGGAGTACCTCTGGAAACACCATATATTTT.

This clone has just one count. The gene calls are TRBV28 and TRBJ2-1; 9 bases line up with TRBD2. With V trimmed by 2 bases and J by 6 bases, 8 bases remained unmatched. Germline lookup yields CDR1 MDHEN and CDR2 SYDVKM. This CDR3 is 16 amino acids long. This CDR3 is CASSLLREGPLNEQFF. DNA of the CDR3: TGTGCCAGCAGTTTACTGCGGGAGGGCCCCCTCAATGAGCAGTTCTTC. The full variable domain, its missing parts supplied by reference TRBV28 and TRBJ2-1, is DVKVTQSSRYLVKRTGEKVFLECVQDMDHENMFWYRQDPGLGLRLIYFSYDVKMKEKGDIPEGYSVSREKKERFSLILESASTNQTSMYLCASSLLREGPLNEQFFGPGTRLTVL.

The V and J genes are TRBV5-1 and TRBJ2-7; the match to TRBD2 covers 9 bases. CDR3 length: 16 amino acids. The germline CDR1 and CDR2 sequences are SGHRS and YFSETQ. Trimming removed 2 bases from V and 0 bases from J; junction bases left unmatched: 6. This CDR3 is CASSLRLAGSSYEQYF. CDR3 nucleotide sequence: TGCGCCAGCAGCTTACGGCTAGCGGGGAGCTCCTACGAGCAGTACTTC.

V gene TRBV2 combines with J gene TRBJ2-4; D is unresolved. This CDR3 region has 14 residues. V was cut by 6 bases and J by 2 bases, with 11 bases left in between. Germline assignment: CDR1 SNHLY and CDR2 FYNNEI. CDR3 DNA sequence: TGTGCCAGCAGCGCTCGTGAGCCCAAAAACATTCAGTACTTC. The encoded protein is CASSAREPKNIQYF. Full variable domain (rest looked up from reference TRBV2 and TRBJ2-4): EPEVTQTPSHQVTQMGQEVILRCVPISNHLYFYWYRQILGQKVEFLVSFYNNEISEKSEIFDDQFSVERPDGSNFTLKIRSTKLEDSAMYFCASSAREPKNIQYFGAGTRLSVL.

This sequence joins TRBV18 and TRBJ2-2, with a possible D match to TRBD2 (5 bases). CDR1 is KGHSH and CDR2 is LQKENI in the germline V gene. The CDR3 is 14 amino acids. Trimming took off 4 bases at V and 2 bases at J, with 8 bases between the two ends. The CDR3 spells CASSLARNTGELFF. The CDR3 DNA reads TGTGCCAGCTCACTAGCGAGAAACACCGGGGAGCTGTTTTTT.